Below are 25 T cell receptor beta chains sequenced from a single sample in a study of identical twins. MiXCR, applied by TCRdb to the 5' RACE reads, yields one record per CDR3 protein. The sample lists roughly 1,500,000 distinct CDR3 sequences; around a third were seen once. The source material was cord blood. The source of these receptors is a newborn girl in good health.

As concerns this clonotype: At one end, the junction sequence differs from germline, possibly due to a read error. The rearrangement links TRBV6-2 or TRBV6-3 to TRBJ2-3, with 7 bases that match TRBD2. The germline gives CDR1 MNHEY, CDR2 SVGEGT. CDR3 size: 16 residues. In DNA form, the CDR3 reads TGTGCCAGCAGCCGATTACTAGCGACTAGCACAGATGCGCAGTATTTT. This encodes CASSRLLATSTDAQYF.

DNA of the CDR3: TGTGCCATCTGCCAGCAGGGTGGTCAGCCCCAGCATTTT. This sequence encodes CAICQQGGQPQHF. The rearrangement uses TRBV10-3 and TRBJ1-5; TRBD1 is a possible D gene (5 bases). The CDR3 has 13 residues. V was shortened by 8 bases and J by 6 bases, with 14 bases between the two germline ends. In germline, CDR1 is ENHRY, CDR2 SYGVKD.

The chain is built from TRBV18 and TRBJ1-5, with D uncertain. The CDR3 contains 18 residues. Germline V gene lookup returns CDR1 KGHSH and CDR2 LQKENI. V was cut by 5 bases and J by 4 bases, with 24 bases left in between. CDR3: CASSKTTGGRLGNQPQHF. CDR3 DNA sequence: TGTGCCAGCTCAAAAACAACGGGCGGTCGGTTGGGGAATCAGCCCCAGCATTTT.

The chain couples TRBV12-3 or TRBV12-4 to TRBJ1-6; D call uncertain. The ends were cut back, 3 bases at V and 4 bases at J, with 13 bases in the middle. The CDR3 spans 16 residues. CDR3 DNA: TGTGCCAGCAGTTTCCGGGCAGTAGCTTATAATTCACCCCTCCACTTT. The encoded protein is CASSFRAVAYNSPLHF.

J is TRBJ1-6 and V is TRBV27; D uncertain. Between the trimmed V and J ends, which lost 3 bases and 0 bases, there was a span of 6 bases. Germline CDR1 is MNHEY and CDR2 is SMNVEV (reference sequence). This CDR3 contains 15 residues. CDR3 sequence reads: CASSFGVSYNSPLHF. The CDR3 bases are TGTGCCAGCAGTTTCGGCGTCTCCTATAATTCACCCCTCCACTTT.

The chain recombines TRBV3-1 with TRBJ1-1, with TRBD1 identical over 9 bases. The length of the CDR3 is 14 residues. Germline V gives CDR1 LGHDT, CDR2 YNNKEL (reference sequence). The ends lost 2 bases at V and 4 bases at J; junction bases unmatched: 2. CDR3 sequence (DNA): TGTGCCAGCAGCCAAACGACAGGGGGCACTGAAGCTTTCTTT. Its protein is CASSQTTGGTEAFF.

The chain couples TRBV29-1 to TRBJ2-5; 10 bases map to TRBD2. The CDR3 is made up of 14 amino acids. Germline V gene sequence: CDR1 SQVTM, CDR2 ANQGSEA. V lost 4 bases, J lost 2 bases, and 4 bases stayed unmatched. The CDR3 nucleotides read TGCAGCGTTGGGACTAGCGGCCCTCAAGAGACCCAGTACTTC. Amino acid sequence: CSVGTSGPQETQYF.

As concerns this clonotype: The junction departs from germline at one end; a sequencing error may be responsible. The CDR3 sequence is CIVEGDSTDTQYF. CDR3 bases: TGCATCGTTGAAGGGGACAGCACAGATACGCAGTATTTT. V usage is TRBV29-1 and J usage is TRBJ2-3; D may match TRBD1 or TRBD2 (5 bases each). The CDR3 consists of 13 residues. Germline values: CDR1 SQVTM, CDR2 ANQGSEA.

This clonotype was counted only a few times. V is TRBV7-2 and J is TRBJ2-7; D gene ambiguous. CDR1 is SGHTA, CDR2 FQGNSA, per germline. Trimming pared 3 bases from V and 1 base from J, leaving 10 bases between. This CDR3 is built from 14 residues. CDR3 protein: CASSLVFSSYEQYF. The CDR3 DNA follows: TGTGCCAGCAGCTTGGTGTTCTCGTCCTACGAGCAGTACTTC.

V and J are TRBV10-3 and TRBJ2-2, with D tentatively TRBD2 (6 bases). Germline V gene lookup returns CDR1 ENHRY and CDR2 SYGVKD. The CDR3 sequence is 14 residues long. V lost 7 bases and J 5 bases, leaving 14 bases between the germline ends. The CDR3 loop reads CAIKSGVGTGELFF. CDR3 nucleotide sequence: TGTGCCATCAAGTCGGGGGTAGGGACCGGGGAGCTGTTTTTT.

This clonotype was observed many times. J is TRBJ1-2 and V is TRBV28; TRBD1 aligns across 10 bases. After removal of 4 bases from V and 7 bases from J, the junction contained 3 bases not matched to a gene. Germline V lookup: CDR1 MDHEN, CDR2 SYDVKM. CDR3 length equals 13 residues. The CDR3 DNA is TGTGCCAGCAGTTCGGACAGGGGGATTGGCTACACCTTC. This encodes CASSSDRGIGYTF.

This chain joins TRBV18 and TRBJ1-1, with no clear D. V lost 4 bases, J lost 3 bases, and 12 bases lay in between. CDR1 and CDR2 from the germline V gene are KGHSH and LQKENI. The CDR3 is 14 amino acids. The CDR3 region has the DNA TGTGCCAGCTCACTTGAGGGCCACTACACTGAAGCTTTCTTT. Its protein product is CASSLEGHYTEAFF. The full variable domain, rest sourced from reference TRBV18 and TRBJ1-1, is NAGVMQNPRHLVRRRGQEARLRCSPMKGHSHVYWYRQLPEEGLKFMVYLQKENIIDESGMPKERFSAEFPKEGPSILRIQQVVRGDSAAYFCASSLEGHYTEAFFGQGTRLTVV.

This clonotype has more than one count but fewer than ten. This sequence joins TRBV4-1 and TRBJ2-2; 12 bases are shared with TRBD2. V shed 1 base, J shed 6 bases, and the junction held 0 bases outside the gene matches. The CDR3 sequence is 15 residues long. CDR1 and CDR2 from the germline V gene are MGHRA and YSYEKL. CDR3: CASSQGLAGAGELFF. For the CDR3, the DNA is TGCGCCAGCAGCCAAGGACTAGCGGGAGCCGGGGAGCTGTTTTTT.

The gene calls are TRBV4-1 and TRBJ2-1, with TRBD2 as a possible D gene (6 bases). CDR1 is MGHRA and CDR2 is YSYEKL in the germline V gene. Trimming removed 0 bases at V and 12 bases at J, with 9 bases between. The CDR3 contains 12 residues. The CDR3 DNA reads TGCGCCAGCAGCCAAGATGGGAGGTCGCAGTTCTTC. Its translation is CASSQDGRSQFF.

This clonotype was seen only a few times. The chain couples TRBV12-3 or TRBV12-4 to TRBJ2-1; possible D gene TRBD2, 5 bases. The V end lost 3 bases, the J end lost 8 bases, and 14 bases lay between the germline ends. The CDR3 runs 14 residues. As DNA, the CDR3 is TGTGCCAGCAGTTTTGATCTAGCTACGGATGAGCAGTTCTTC. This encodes CASSFDLATDEQFF.

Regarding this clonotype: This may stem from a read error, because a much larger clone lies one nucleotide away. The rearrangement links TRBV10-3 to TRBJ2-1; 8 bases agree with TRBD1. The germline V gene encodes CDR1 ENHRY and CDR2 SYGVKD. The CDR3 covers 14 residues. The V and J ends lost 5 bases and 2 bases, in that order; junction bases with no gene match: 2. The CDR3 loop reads CAISTGGTYNEQFF. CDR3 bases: TGTGCCATCAGTACAGGGGGGACCTACAATGAGCAGTTCTTC.

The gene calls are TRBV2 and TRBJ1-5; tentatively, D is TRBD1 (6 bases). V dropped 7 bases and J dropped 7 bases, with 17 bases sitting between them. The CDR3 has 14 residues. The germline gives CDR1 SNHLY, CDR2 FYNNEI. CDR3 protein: CASKGQGLGQPQHF. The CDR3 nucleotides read TGTGCCAGCAAGGGGCAGGGGCTGGGACAGCCCCAGCATTTT.

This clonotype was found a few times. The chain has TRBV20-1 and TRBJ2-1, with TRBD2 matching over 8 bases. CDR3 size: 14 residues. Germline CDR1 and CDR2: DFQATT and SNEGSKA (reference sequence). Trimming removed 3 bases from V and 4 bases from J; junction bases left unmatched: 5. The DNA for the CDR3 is TGCAGTGCTAGGTCTAGCGGGCCTTACAATGAGCAGTTCTTC. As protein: CSARSSGPYNEQFF.

The CDR3 here is CASRLAGGPSIYEQFF. DNA of the CDR3: TGTGCCAGCCGACTAGCGGGGGGGCCATCTATTTATGAGCAGTTCTTC. The chain is built from TRBV4-2 and TRBJ2-1, with 14 bases lining up with TRBD2. The CDR3 is made up of 16 amino acids. The ends lost 8 bases at V and 8 bases at J; junction bases unmatched: 11. Germline V gene data show CDR1 as LGHNA and CDR2 as YNFKEQ.

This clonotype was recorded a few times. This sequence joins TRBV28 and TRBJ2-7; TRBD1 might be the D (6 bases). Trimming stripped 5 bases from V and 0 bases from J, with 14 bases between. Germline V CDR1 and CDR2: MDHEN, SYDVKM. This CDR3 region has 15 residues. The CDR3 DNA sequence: TGTGCCAGCAGTACCCGACAGGCCAGCTCCTACGAGCAGTACTTC. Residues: CASSTRQASSYEQYF.

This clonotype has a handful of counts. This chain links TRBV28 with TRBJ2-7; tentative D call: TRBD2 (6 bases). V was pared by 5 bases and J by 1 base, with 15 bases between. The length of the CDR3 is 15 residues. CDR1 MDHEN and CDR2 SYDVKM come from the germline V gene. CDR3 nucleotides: TGTGCCAGCAGTCCTTCCCTAGCGCGATCCTACGAGCAGTACTTC. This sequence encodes CASSPSLARSYEQYF.

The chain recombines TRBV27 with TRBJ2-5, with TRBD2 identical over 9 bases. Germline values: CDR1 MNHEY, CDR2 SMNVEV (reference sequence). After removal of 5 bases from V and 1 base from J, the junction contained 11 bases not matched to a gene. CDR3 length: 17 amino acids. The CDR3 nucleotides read TGTGCCAGCAGTCCCCTCCGGGTAGCGGGGGCCCAAGAGACCCAGTACTTC. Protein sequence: CASSPLRVAGAQETQYF.

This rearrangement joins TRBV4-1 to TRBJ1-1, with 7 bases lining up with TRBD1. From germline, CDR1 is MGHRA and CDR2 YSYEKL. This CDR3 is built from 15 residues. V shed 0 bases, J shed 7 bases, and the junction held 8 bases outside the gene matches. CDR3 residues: CASSQDRTGRVEAFF. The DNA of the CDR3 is TGCGCCAGCAGCCAAGATAGGACAGGAAGAGTTGAAGCTTTCTTT.

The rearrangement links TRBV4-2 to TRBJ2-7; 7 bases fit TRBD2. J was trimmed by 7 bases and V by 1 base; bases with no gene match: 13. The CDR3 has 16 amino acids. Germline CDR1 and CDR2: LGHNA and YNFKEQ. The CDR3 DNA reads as TGTGCCAGCAGCCAAGGAGCGGGGTACTCCTACAATGAGCAGTACTTC. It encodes CASSQGAGYSYNEQYF.

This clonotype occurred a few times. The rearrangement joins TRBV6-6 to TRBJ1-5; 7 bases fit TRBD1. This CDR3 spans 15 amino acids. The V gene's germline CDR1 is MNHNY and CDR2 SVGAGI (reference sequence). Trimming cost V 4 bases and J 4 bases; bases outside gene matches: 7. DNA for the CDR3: TGTGCCAGCAGTTCCCGCGACAGGGAAAATCAGCCCCAGCATTTT. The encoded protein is CASSSRDRENQPQHF.